The TCR beta chain described here comes from a study of cytomegalovirus exposure and HLA in healthy donors. It was with 60 Vbeta and 13 Jbeta primers that the PCR ran. Data came from immunoSEQ multiplex PCR; TCRdb stores just in-frame clones and leaves some out. The table shows about 180,000 clones, with around 80% occurring only once. In regard to this clone: Its antigen is currently unknown.

Germline lookup yields CDR1 SGHAT and CDR2 FQNNGV. V lost 0 bases to trimming and J lost 0 bases, with 6 bases between them. The CDR3 runs 15 residues. The study, taken as a whole, reports: There were under 200 TCR beta chains listed as cytomegalovirus-associated. Specificity of a few CMV-associated chains for CMV antigens was verified in vitro. Earlier analysis found most TCR beta V segments productive about 90% or about 30% of the time.

Sequencing was performed on PBMCs. The V gene is TRBV11-2, the J gene TRBJ2-1, with D unresolved. The TCR originated in a woman in her forties or fifties in good health and CMV-seronegative. The CDR3 bases are TGTGCCAGCAGCTTAGATCCCAACTCCTACAATGAGCAGTTCTTC. Translation gives CASSLDPNSYNEQFF.